The 18 T cell receptor beta chains in this list originate from one sample, sequenced in a study of T-cell memory formation after mild COVID-19. TCRdb processed the 5' RACE reads anew with MiXCR; each CDR3 protein has one entry. The data show around 200,000 distinct CDR3 sequences, under 12% seen once. The material sequenced was PBMCs or a T cell subset sorted from them (not recorded which). These receptor sequences come from a man aged 18 to 30 who had mild COVID-19 (a few samples of this study predate the infection). Cell type and time point are not known.

This chain joins TRBV27 and TRBJ1-2; D might be TRBD1 (6 bases). CDR3 length equals 14 residues. CDR1 is MNHEY and CDR2 is SMNVEV in the germline V gene (reference sequence). V lost 4 bases and J 13 bases, leaving 22 bases between the germline ends. The CDR3 is CASSSWTADGGVTF. In DNA form, the CDR3 reads TGTGCCAGCAGTTCCTGGACAGCCGATGGTGGGGTCACCTTC.

The chain carries TRBV4-1 and TRBJ2-6; no reliable D call. The V end lost 1 base, the J end lost 1 base, and 8 bases lay between the germline ends. The CDR3 contains 16 residues. Per the germline V gene, CDR1 is MGHRA and CDR2 is YSYEKL. The CDR3 nucleotides are TGCGCCAGCAGCCAAGTTAGGGCATCTGGGGCCAACGTCCTGACTTTC. This translates into CASSQVRASGANVLTF.

This chain uses TRBV28 with TRBJ1-5, with 10 bases lining up with TRBD1. Germline V lookup: CDR1 MDHEN, CDR2 SYDVKM. The ends lost 9 bases at V and 1 base at J; junction bases unmatched: 12. This CDR3 is 17 amino acids long. CDR3 loop: CASKTGGAMVSNQPQHF. CDR3 DNA sequence: TGTGCCAGTAAGACAGGGGGCGCGATGGTCAGCAATCAGCCCCAGCATTTT.

The rearrangement joins TRBV6-6 to TRBJ2-6; no definite D call. The germline V and J ends were trimmed by 4 bases and 2 bases, with 15 bases remaining between them. The CDR3 has 17 residues. Germline loops: CDR1 MNHNY, CDR2 SVGAGI (reference sequence). CDR3 in amino acids: CASSSPPVTPGANVLTF. As DNA, the CDR3 is TGTGCCAGCAGTTCCCCTCCCGTTACCCCTGGGGCCAACGTCCTGACTTTC.

The chain carries TRBV18 and TRBJ2-7; 7 bases line up with TRBD1. The CDR3 is made up of 17 amino acids. Germline CDR1 KGHSH, CDR2 LQKENI. Trimming took 3 bases from V and 1 from J; bases not matched to a gene: 12. The CDR3 loop is CASSPNRGLTNSYEQYV. The CDR3 coding sequence is TGTGCCAGCTCACCGAACAGGGGTTTAACTAATTCCTACGAGCAGTACGTC.

This clonotype came up many times. The CDR3 sequence: CASSQRGTGGFNEQFF. The CDR3, as DNA: TGTGCCAGCAGCCAACGTGGGACAGGGGGCTTCAATGAGCAGTTCTTC. This chain links TRBV14 with TRBJ2-1, with 12 bases matching TRBD1. With 2 bases clipped from V and 6 bases from J, the junction kept 5 bases outside the gene matches. The CDR3 sequence is 16 residues long. The germline CDR1 and CDR2 sequences are SGHDN and FVKESK.

The chain carries TRBV18 and TRBJ2-7; the match to TRBD1 covers 11 bases. CDR3 length: 17 residues. The trim removed 2 bases at V and 0 bases at J, leaving 6 bases unmatched. Germline assignment: CDR1 KGHSH and CDR2 LQKENI. CDR3 sequence (DNA): TGTGCCAGCTCACCATCAGGCGGGACAGGGGGCTCCTACGAGCAGTACGTC. As protein: CASSPSGGTGGSYEQYV.

There are a few counts of this clonotype. The rearrangement uses TRBV7-6 and TRBJ2-3, with 8 bases aligning to TRBD2. Germline V lookup: CDR1 SGHVS, CDR2 FNYEAQ. CDR3 size: 15 residues. The V gene end was trimmed by 4 bases and the J gene end by 0 bases; junction bases not matched to a gene: 3. The CDR3 nucleotides are TGTGCCAGCAGCTCCATAGCGGGGAGCACAGATACGCAGTATTTT. It is translated as CASSSIAGSTDTQYF.

This clonotype has a handful of counts. This CDR3 is CATSNALRSTEAFF. CDR3 in DNA: TGTGCCACCAGCAATGCTTTGAGGAGCACTGAAGCTTTCTTT. The chain has TRBV15 and TRBJ1-1; D uncertain. The CDR3 covers 14 residues. CDR1 LNHNV and CDR2 YYDKDF come from the germline V gene (reference sequence). V was cut by 4 bases and J by 4 bases, with 13 bases left in between.

This clonotype has just a few counts. The chain recombines TRBV29-1 with TRBJ2-3, with D perhaps matching TRBD1 or TRBD2 (5 bases each). Germline V gives CDR1 SQVTM, CDR2 ANQGSEA. Trimming cost V 4 bases and J 0 bases, with 11 bases left between them. This CDR3 region has 14 residues. The CDR3 reads CSVVGWGSTDTQYF. The CDR3 DNA follows: TGCAGCGTTGTAGGGTGGGGGAGCACAGATACGCAGTATTTT.

In its sample, this clonotype was seen many times. CDR3 in DNA: TGCGCCAGCAGCTTGGACGACAGGGGGCTTTACGAGCAGTACTTC. Translated, it gives CASSLDDRGLYEQYF. This chain links TRBV5-1 with TRBJ2-7, with 10 bases fitting TRBD1. The germline V gene has CDR1 SGHRS and CDR2 YFSETQ. The CDR3 loop spans 15 amino acids. Trimming cost V 0 bases and J 4 bases; bases outside gene matches: 4.

This clonotype was observed a few times. This chain links TRBV7-8 with TRBJ2-3; the D is unclear. The length of the CDR3 is 14 residues. Germline V CDR1 and CDR2: SGHVS, FQNEAQ. Trimming took 1 base from V and 4 from J, leaving 9 bases between them. CDR3 in amino acids: CASSLVNVADTQYF. CDR3 nucleotides: TGTGCCAGCAGCTTAGTTAACGTAGCAGATACGCAGTATTTT.

The genes are TRBV20-1 and TRBJ2-2, with D perhaps TRBD1 (5 bases). Between the trimmed V and J ends, which lost 0 bases and 3 bases, there was a span of 8 bases. Germline V gene data show CDR1 as DFQATT and CDR2 as SNEGSKA (reference sequence). The CDR3 is made up of 14 amino acids. The CDR3 loop reads CSARDPRDTGELFF. In DNA, the CDR3 is TGCAGTGCTAGAGATCCCAGGGACACCGGGGAGCTGTTTTTT.

This clonotype was observed a few times. This chain joins TRBV20-1 and TRBJ2-1; TRBD2 might be the D (5 bases). Trimming cost V 6 bases and J 6 bases, with 9 bases left between them. CDR1 is DFQATT and CDR2 is SNEGSKA in the germline V gene (reference sequence). The CDR3 is 11 amino acids. In DNA form, the CDR3 reads TGCAGTGCCCTAGCCCTCAATGAGCAGTTCTTC. Encoded protein: CSALALNEQFF.

The chain has TRBV20-1 and TRBJ1-1; weak D call: TRBD1 (6 bases). Germline CDR1 reads DFQATT; CDR2 reads SNEGSKA (reference sequence). The CDR3 totals 12 residues. The V end was cut by 1 base, the J end by 10 bases, with 13 bases between. The CDR3 region is CSARVREGVAFF. DNA for the CDR3: TGCAGTGCTAGAGTCCGGGAGGGGGTAGCTTTCTTT.

This clonotype has a handful of counts. This rearrangement joins TRBV7-9 to TRBJ2-7; 11 bases are a match to TRBD2. V was pared by 5 bases and J by 2 bases, with 8 bases of the junction left unmatched. The CDR3 runs to 16 residues. Germline V gene lookup returns CDR1 SEHNR and CDR2 FQNEAQ (reference sequence). DNA for the CDR3: TGTGCCAGCAGCCCTAGCGGGGGGCTCACAGCCTACGAGCAGTACTTC. Translating gives CASSPSGGLTAYEQYF.

This clonotype was counted only a few times. The genes are TRBV7-2 and TRBJ1-5; 8 bases are a match to TRBD1. The CDR3 is 14 amino acids. V dropped 3 bases and J dropped 5; count of bases not matched to a gene: 3. Germline V gene lookup returns CDR1 SGHTA and CDR2 FQGNSA. CDR3 nucleotide sequence: TGTGCCAGCAGCTTGACAGGGGAGCATCAGCCCCAGCATTTT. Translated, it gives CASSLTGEHQPQHF.

Only a few counts were recorded for this clonotype. The gene calls are TRBV2 and TRBJ2-3; TRBD1 agrees at 8 bases. The V gene end was trimmed by 6 bases and the J gene end by 1 base; junction bases not matched to a gene: 6. The germline V gene encodes CDR1 SNHLY and CDR2 FYNNEI. The CDR3 contains 15 residues. The CDR3 is CASSGGQGGTDTQYF. The CDR3 DNA sequence: TGTGCCAGCAGCGGAGGACAGGGAGGCACAGATACGCAGTATTTT.